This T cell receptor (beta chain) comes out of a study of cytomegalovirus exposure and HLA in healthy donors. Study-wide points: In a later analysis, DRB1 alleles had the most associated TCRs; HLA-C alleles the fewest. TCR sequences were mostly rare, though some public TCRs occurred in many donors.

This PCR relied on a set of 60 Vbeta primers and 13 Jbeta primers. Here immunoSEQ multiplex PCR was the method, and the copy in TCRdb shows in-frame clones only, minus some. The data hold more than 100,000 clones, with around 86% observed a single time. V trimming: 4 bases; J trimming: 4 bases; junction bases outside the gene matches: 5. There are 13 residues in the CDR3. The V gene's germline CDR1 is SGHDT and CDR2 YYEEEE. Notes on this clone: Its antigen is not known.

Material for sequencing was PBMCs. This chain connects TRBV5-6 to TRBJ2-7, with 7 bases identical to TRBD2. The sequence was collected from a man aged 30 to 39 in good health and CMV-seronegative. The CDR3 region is CASSLPGRYEQYF. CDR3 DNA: TGTGCCAGCAGCCTTCCCGGGAGGTACGAGCAGTACTTC.